These 5 T cell receptor beta chains originate from one sample sequenced in a study of T cells in women clearing cervical HPV infection (dated by TCRdb to the late 2010s). Receptor amplification or capture employed the immunoSEQ multiplex PCR assay. Entries here come from immuneACCESS through TCRdb and include only in-frame sequences with V and J called. Some clones fail to appear in such tables; in the studies checked, an unresolved V gene covers under half of the shortfall, and the cause of the remainder is unknown. The sample's clone listing holds more than 9,500 clones. Of the sample, 10% is held by the ten largest clones. The sequencing sample was made of blood buffy coat. The source is a woman aged 18 to 75 with a cervical HPV16 infection that either progressed to CIN3+ or cleared (not recorded which).

In the case of this clone: The read terminates 3 residues before the CDR3 end, so the remaining end is supplied by the germline J gene. The V call is TRBV12-3 or TRBV12-4, the J call TRBJ2-2; 13 bases line up with TRBD2. The CDR3 has 15 amino acids. With V trimmed by 7 bases and J by 5 bases, 4 bases remained unmatched. The CDR3 spells CASTELAGGTGELFF. The CDR3 bases that were read are TGTGCCAGCACCGAACTAGCGGGGGGGACCGGGGAG.

This chain's CDR3 is CASSYRGRTDEKLFF. CDR3 DNA, as far as it was read: TGTGCCAGCAGTTACAGGGGAAGGACCGATGAAAAA. J is TRBJ1-4 and V is TRBV6-2 or TRBV6-3; D is perhaps TRBD1 (5 bases). Read sequence stops 3 residues before the CDR3 end, and the germline J gene provides the missing end. This CDR3 spans 15 amino acids. Trimming cost V 2 bases and J 6 bases, with 13 bases left between them. Germline lookup yields CDR1 MNHEY and CDR2 SVGEGT.

Details on this clone: The sequence runs out 3 residues before the end of the CDR3; the remainder is reconstructed from the germline J gene. The V gene is TRBV7-3, the J gene TRBJ2-2; 7 nucleotides match TRBD1. V gave up 4 bases and J gave up 1 base; unmatched junction bases: 0. Germline CDR1 SGHTA, CDR2 FQGTGA. The CDR3 totals 14 residues. The CDR3 bases that were read are TGTGCCAGCAGCTGGACAGGGAACACCGGGGAG. Translating it yields CASSWTGNTGE. In full, the CDR3 reads CASSWTGNTGELFF.

Note on this clone: The missing CDR3 end, 3 residues past where the read stops, is filled in from the germline J gene. The chain couples TRBV29-1 to TRBJ2-2; D is possibly TRBD2 (6 bases). Germline V gene data show CDR1 as SQVTM and CDR2 as ANQGSEA. V lost 2 bases and J lost 1, with 17 bases in between. The CDR3 is 17 amino acids. This chain's CDR3 is CSVERAGTRKNTGELFF. CDR3 bases read: TGCAGCGTTGAACGGGCGGGGACGAGAAAGAACACCGGGGAG.

Of note for this clone: Read coverage stops 3 residues before the CDR3 terminus; the germline J gene supplies the remainder. J is TRBJ2-5 and V is TRBV7-8; the match to TRBD1 covers 7 bases. Germline V gene data show CDR1 as SGHVS and CDR2 as FQNEAQ. Losses at the gene ends were 4 bases for V and 1 base for J; bases not matched to a gene: 12. The CDR3 is 17 residues long. CDR3 DNA, as far as it was read: TGTGCCAGCAGCTCCGCCGGGGTACAGGGGACCCAAGAGACC. Translating it yields CASSSAGVQGTQET. The full CDR3 protein reads CASSSAGVQGTQETQYF.